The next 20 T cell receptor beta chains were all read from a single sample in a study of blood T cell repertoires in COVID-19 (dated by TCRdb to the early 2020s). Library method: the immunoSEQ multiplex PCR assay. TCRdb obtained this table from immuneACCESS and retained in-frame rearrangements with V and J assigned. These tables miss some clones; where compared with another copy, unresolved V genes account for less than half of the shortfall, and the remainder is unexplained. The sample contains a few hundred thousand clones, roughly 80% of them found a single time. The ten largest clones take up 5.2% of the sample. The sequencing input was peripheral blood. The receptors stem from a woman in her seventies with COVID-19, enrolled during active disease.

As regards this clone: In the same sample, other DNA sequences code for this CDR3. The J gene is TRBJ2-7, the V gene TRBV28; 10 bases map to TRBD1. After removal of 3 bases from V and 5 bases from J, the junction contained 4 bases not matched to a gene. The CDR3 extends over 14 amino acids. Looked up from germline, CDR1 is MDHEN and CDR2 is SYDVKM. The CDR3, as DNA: TGTGCCAGCAGTTTGGGACAGGGGAGGCACGAGCAGTACTTC. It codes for CASSLGQGRHEQYF.

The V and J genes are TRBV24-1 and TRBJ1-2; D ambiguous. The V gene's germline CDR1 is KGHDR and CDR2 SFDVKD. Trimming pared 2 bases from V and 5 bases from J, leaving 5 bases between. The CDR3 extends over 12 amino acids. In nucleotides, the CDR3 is TGTGCCACCAGTGATTACTATTATGGCTACACCTTC. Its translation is CATSDYYYGYTF.

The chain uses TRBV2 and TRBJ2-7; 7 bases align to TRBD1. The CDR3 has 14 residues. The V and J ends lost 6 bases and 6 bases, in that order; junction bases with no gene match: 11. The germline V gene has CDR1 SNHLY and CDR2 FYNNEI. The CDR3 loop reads CASSETGRVVEQYF. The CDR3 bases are TGTGCCAGCAGCGAGACAGGGCGGGTGGTCGAGCAGTACTTC.

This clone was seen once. The CDR3: CASSQGDSYGYTF. Written as DNA, the CDR3 is TGTGCCAGCAGCCAAGGGGACAGCTATGGCTACACCTTC. V gene TRBV3-1 (or the pseudogene TRBV3-2) combines with J gene TRBJ1-2, with TRBD1 matching 7 bases. Germline V gene sequence: CDR1 LGHDT, CDR2 YNNKEL (reference sequence). V lost 1 base and J lost 4; bases outside the gene matches: 0. The CDR3 contains 13 residues.

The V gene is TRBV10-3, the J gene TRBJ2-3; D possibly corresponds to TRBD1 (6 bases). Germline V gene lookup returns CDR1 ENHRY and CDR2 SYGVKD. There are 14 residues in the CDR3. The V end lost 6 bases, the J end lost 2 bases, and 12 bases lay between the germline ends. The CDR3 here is CAIRLTGTTDTQYF. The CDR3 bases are TGTGCCATCAGATTGACAGGCACCACAGATACGCAGTATTTT.

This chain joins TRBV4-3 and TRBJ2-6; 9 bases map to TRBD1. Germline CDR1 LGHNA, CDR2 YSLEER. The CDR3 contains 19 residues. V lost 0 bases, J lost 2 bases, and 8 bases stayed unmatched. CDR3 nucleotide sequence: TGCGCCAGCAGCCAAGATCTAGGGGACAGGGTAGCTGGGGCCAACGTCCTGACTTTC. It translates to CASSQDLGDRVAGANVLTF.

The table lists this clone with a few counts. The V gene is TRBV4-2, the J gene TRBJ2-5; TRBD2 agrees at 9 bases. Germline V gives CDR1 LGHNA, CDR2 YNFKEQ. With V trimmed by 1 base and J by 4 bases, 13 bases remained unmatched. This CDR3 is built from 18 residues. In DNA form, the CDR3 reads TGTGCCAGCAGCCAAGGGGAGGCTAGCGGGACCGTTGGAGAGACCCAGTACTTC. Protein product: CASSQGEASGTVGETQYF.

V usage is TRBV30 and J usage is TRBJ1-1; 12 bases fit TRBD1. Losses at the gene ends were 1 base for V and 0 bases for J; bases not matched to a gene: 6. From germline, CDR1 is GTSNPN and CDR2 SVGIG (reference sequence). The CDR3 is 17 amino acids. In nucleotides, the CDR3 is TGTGCCTGGAGTGCCCGGGACAGGGGGCGGATGAACACTGAAGCTTTCTTT. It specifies CAWSARDRGRMNTEAFF.

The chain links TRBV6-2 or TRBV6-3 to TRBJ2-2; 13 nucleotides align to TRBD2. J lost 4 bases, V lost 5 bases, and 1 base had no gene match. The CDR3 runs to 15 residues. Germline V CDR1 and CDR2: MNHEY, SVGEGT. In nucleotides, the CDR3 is TGTGCCAGCAGTGGGACTAGCGGGACCACCGGGGAGCTGTTTTTT. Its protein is CASSGTSGTTGELFF.

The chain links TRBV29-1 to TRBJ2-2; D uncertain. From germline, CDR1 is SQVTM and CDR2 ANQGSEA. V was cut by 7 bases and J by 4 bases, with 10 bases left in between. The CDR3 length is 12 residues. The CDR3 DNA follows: TGCAGCGGATCGACACCCACCGGGGAGCTGTTTTTT. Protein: CSGSTPTGELFF.

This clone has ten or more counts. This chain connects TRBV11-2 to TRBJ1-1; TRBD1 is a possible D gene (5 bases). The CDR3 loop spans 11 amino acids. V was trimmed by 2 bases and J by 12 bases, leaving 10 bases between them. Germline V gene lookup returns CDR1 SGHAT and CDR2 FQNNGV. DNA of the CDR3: TGTGCCAGCAGCTTATGGGCAGGGCCTTTCTTT. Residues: CASSLWAGPFF.

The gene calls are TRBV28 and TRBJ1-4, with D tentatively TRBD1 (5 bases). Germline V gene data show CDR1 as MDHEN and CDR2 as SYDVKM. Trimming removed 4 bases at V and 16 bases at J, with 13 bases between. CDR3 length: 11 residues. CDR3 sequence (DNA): TGTGCCAGCAGTTCCCTGACAGACGCGTTTTTT. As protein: CASSSLTDAFF.

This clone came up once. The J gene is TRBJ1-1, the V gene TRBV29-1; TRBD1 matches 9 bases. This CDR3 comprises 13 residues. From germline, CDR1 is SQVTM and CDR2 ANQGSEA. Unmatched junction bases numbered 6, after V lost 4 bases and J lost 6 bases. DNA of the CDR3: TGCAGCGTTGTGACAGGGGGAATCCCTGAAGCTTTCTTT. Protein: CSVVTGGIPEAFF.

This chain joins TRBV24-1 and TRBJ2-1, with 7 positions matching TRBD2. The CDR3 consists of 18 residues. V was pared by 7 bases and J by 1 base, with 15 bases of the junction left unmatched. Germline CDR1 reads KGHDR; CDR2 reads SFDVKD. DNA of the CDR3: TGTGCCACCAGGGGGGAGGGGAGGAAAGGAGAATCCTACAATGAGCAGTTCTTC. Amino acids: CATRGEGRKGESYNEQFF.

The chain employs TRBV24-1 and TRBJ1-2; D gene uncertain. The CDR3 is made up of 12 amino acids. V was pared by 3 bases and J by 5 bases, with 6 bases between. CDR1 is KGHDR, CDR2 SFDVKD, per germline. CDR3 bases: TGTGCCACCAGTGATCCTCTATATGGCTACACCTTC. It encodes CATSDPLYGYTF.

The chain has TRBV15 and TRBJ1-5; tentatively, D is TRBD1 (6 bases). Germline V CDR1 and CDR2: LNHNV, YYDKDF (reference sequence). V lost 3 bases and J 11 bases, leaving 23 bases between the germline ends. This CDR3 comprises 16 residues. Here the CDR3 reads CATSRGLQGPLGTQHF. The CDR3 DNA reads TGTGCCACCAGCAGGGGACTACAGGGTCCCTTGGGAACCCAGCATTTT.

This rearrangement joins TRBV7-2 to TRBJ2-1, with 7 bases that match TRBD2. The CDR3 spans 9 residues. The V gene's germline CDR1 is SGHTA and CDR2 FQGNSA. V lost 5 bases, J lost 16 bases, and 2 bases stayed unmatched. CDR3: CASSGGDFF. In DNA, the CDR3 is TGTGCCAGCAGCGGGGGGGACTTCTTC.

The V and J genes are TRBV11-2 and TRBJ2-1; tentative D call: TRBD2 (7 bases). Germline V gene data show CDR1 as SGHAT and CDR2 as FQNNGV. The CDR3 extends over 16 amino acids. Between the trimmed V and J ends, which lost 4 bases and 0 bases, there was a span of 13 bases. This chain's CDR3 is CASSSVGGGSYNEQFF. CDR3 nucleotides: TGTGCCAGCAGCTCGGTGGGAGGGGGCTCCTACAATGAGCAGTTCTTC.

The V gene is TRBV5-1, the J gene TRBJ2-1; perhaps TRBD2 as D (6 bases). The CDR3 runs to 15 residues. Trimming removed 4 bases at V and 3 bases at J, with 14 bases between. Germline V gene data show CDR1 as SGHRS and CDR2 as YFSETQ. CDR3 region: CASSQQLADYNEQFF. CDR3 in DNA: TGCGCCAGCAGCCAACAATTAGCGGACTACAATGAGCAGTTCTTC.

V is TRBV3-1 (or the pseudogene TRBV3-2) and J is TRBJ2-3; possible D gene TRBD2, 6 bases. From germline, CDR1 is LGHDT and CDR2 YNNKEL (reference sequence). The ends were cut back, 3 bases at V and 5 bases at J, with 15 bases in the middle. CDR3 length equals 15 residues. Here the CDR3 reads CASSHSSEGGDTQYF. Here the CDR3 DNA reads TGTGCCAGCAGCCACTCTAGCGAAGGTGGAGATACGCAGTATTTT.